This TCR beta chain is drawn from a study of T cell repertoires in cytomegalovirus infection. The overall study: Signatures in public TCR beta sequences pointed to both CMV infection and matching HLA type.

Concerning this clonotype itself: Its specificity is not known.

Looked up from germline, CDR1 is SGHVS and CDR2 is FQNEAQ. Trimming took 5 bases from V and 2 from J; bases not matched to a gene: 7. The CDR3 covers 16 residues. TCRdb independently ran MiXCR on the reads; one entry per CDR3 protein. The repertoire holds more than 400,000 distinct CDR3 sequences, around a quarter seen once, with less than 15% in the top ten. Study-wide findings and caveats: Within the response measured ex vivo, HLA-C-restricted CMV-specific TCR beta clonotypes were dominant. CMV carriers having the relevant HLA were flagged by cumulative public TCR beta family frequency.

The clonotype originates from a human donor in good health (CMV status not recorded). Some clones in this sample may be carry-over from other donors' samples. This rearrangement joins TRBV7-8 to TRBJ2-1; 9 bases align to TRBD2. Material for sequencing was PBMCs. As DNA, the CDR3 is TGTGCCAGCAGCGGTAGCGGGAGTGGTACCTACAATGAGCAGTTCTTC. It yields the protein CASSGSGSGTYNEQFF. The entire variable domain, with the rest obtained from reference TRBV7-8 and TRBJ2-1, is as follows: GAGVSQSPRYKVAKRGQDVALRCDPISGHVSLFWYQQALGQGPEFLTYFQNEAQLDKSGLPSDRFFAERPEGSVSTLKIQRTQQEDSAVYLCASSGSGSGTYNEQFFGPGTRLTVL.